A selection of T cell receptor beta chains follows, all from one sample in a study of human T cells and chemical hapten exposure. One entry per CDR3 protein, called by TCRdb with MiXCR from the 5' RACE reads. The sample has more than 140,000 distinct CDR3 sequences, around 4% seen once. The receptors come from a female donor in good health. The CDR3 runs from the conserved cysteine through the conserved F or W. Each record gives: V gene, clone size, J gene, D gene, CDR3 DNA, CDR3 protein. D genes are given only for firm matches. Size is stated for part of the rows, as once, few or many counts, or as a class when the clone is expanded.

>TRBV29-1|many|TRBJ2-1|.
TGCAGCGTGTATGTCATTGGTGAGCAGTTCTTC
CSVYVIGEQFF
>TRBV10-3|few|TRBJ1-5|.
TGTGCCATCAGTGATGGAGGGGTCAATCAGCCCCAGCATTTT
CAISDGGVNQPQHF
>TRBV11-2|many|TRBJ2-2|.
TGTGCCAGCAGCCCTAGTTCTGCCACCGGGGAGCTGTTTTTT
CASSPSSATGELFF
>TRBV24-1|many|TRBJ2-1|TRBD1
TGTGCCACCGGACAGGGACAAATCTTCTACAATGAGCAGTTCTTC
CATGQGQIFYNEQFF
>TRBV12-3/TRBV12-4|many|TRBJ1-6|.
TGTGCCAGCAGTTTAGGGGGATTGAATAATTCACCCCTCCACTTT
CASSLGGLNNSPLHF
>TRBV6-2/TRBV6-3|.|TRBJ1-1|.
TGTGCCAGCAGTTATCCCGGGTTTACTGAAGCTTTCTTT
CASSYPGFTEAFF
>TRBV12-3/TRBV12-4|many|TRBJ1-1|.
TGTGCCAGCAGTGGGGAAGCTTTCTTT
CASSGEAFF
>TRBV18|many|TRBJ2-6|.
TGTGCCAGGCGAGACCTGGAGGCCGGGGCCAACGTCCTGACTTTC
CARRDLEAGANVLTF
>TRBV6-2/TRBV6-3|many|TRBJ1-2|.
TGTGCCAGCAGTCGACAGGTCCTCTATGGCTACACCTTC
CASSRQVLYGYTF
>TRBV11-2|many|TRBJ1-6|.
TGTGCCAGCAGCTTCCGCACCGGGCTTACCAATTCACCCCTCCACTTT
CASSFRTGLTNSPLHF
>TRBV7-9|few|TRBJ1-2|.
TGTGCCAGCAGCCTAGCTAACTATGGCTACACCTTC
CASSLANYGYTF
>TRBV28|few|TRBJ2-3|.
TGTGCCCACGGGAGAGATACGCAGTATTTT
CAHGRDTQYF
>TRBV20-1|.|TRBJ2-2|TRBD1
TGCAGTGCCCAGGCTGGACAGGGAACCGGGGAGCTGTTTTTT
CSAQAGQGTGELFF
>TRBV20-1|many|TRBJ1-5|.
TGCAGTGCTAAACACGGAGGTGGCAATCAGCCCCAGCATTTT
CSAKHGGGNQPQHF
>TRBV25-1|many|TRBJ2-5|.
TGTGCCAGCAGTGAATATCGGGCAGCGGGAGAGACCCAGTACTTC
CASSEYRAAGETQYF
>TRBV20-1|many|TRBJ2-5|.
TGCAGTGCTAGAGATCCGGGGGGCTACGAGACCCAGTACTTC
CSARDPGGYETQYF
>TRBV25-1|many|TRBJ2-7|TRBD1
TGTGCCAGCAGTGACGTGACCGGGACAGTATCTCGGCCCTACGAGCAGTACTTC
CASSDVTGTVSRPYEQYF
>TRBV3-1|few|TRBJ1-1|.
TGTGCCAGCAGCCAAGAACCCCTTGGGGGGCGGATTCCAGCTTTCTTT
CASSQEPLGGRIPAFF
>TRBV20-1|many|TRBJ2-1|TRBD2
TGCAGTGCTAGAGTTAGCGGGGACTACAATGAGCAGTTCTTC
CSARVSGDYNEQFF
>TRBV7-9|many|TRBJ2-3|.
TGTGCCAGCAGCTTATACGATATGAGCCTCACAGATACGCAGTATTTT
CASSLYDMSLTDTQYF
>TRBV5-1|many|TRBJ2-3|TRBD2
TGCGCCAGCAGCATAAGGACTAGCGGGGTAGATACGCAGTATTTT
CASSIRTSGVDTQYF
>TRBV20-1|many|TRBJ1-2|TRBD1
TGCAGTGCTAGAGACCTGACAGGGGGTAACTATGGCTACACCTTC
CSARDLTGGNYGYTF
>TRBV12-3/TRBV12-4|many|TRBJ2-7|.
TGTGCCAGCAGTTTAACAGGGGGGGGCGAGCAGTACTTC
CASSLTGGGEQYF
>TRBV7-2|many|TRBJ2-3|TRBD1
TGTGCCAGCAGCTTAGGGACAGGCCACACAGATACGCAGTATTTT
CASSLGTGHTDTQYF
>TRBV10-3|many|TRBJ2-6|.
TGTGCCATCAGTGAGTCAGGGGGATTGAGCTCTGGGGCCAACGTCCTGACTTTC
CAISESGGLSSGANVLTF
>TRBV11-1|many|TRBJ1-1|.
TGTGCCAGCAGCTTACGAATTGGGGGGCTAAATGAAGCTTTCTTT
CASSLRIGGLNEAFF
>TRBV3-1|many|TRBJ2-5|.
TGTGCCAGCAGCCGCCAGACGCCCCAACGGACCCAGTACTTC
CASSRQTPQRTQYF
>TRBV4-1|.|TRBJ1-6|.
TGCGCCAGCAGCCAAGGAAGACAGCCTTCACCCCTCCACTTT
CASSQGRQPSPLHF
>TRBV7-2|many|TRBJ2-7|.
TGTGCCAGCAGCGCCGGGACGGGACACGAGCAGTACTTC
CASSAGTGHEQYF
>TRBV7-3|many|TRBJ2-1|.
TGTGCCAGCAGCTCGGGCAGCACCACATACAATGAGCAGTTCTTC
CASSSGSTTYNEQFF
>TRBV7-9|few|TRBJ2-7|TRBD1
TGTGCCAGCAACACAGGGGACAGCCGTTCCTACGAGCAGTACTTC
CASNTGDSRSYEQYF
>TRBV20-1|many|TRBJ2-3|.
TGCAGTGCTCACGAAACCTATTTACGGGATACGCAGTATTTT
CSAHETYLRDTQYF
>TRBV27|many|TRBJ1-1|.
TGTGCCAGCAGAGGGGCGGGGGAACGAGCTTTCTTT
CASRGAGERAFF
>TRBV7-2|many|TRBJ1-1|.
TGTGCCAGCAGCTTGGGAGGCCTTACCCTCGCTTTCTTT
CASSLGGLTLAFF
>TRBV10-3|.|TRBJ1-1|.
TGTGCCATCACGTCGAAGGGGAGTTTATCTGAAGCTTTCTTT
CAITSKGSLSEAFF
>TRBV6-1|many|TRBJ2-3|.
TGTGCCAGCAGTGAAGACTGGGGCCAGCGCACAGATACGCAGTATTTT
CASSEDWGQRTDTQYF
>TRBV12-3/TRBV12-4|many|TRBJ1-1|.
TGTGCCAGCAGGCATGGGGGCCAATATAACACTGAAGCTTTCTTT
CASRHGGQYNTEAFF
>TRBV10-3|many|TRBJ2-3|.
TGTGCCATCAGTGATAATCCACGAACCGACCCCACAGATACGCAGTATTTT
CAISDNPRTDPTDTQYF
>TRBV20-1|many|TRBJ1-4|.
TGCAGTGCTAGACTTCACGCTAATGAAAAACTGTTTTTT
CSARLHANEKLFF
>TRBV7-9|few|TRBJ1-1|.
TGTGCCAGCAGCTTAGTGGTGGGGAGTGCAGGGTTCGACACTGAAGCTTTCTTT
CASSLVVGSAGFDTEAFF
>TRBV27|many|TRBJ2-2|TRBD2
TGTGCCAGCAGTGGGGGGGTCGGGTATACCGGGGAGCTGTTTTTT
CASSGGVGYTGELFF
>TRBV28|many|TRBJ2-7|TRBD1
TGTGCCAGCAGTTTTATAGGACAGGGGCTCTACGAGCAGTACTTC
CASSFIGQGLYEQYF
>TRBV7-3|.|TRBJ2-2|.
TGTGCCAGCAGCTTAACCGGCGGGGTGAACACCGGGGAGCTGTTTTTT
CASSLTGGVNTGELFF
>TRBV7-2|.|TRBJ1-2|TRBD1
TGTGCCAGCGGCATTTACCGGGACAGACCTAACTATGGCTACACCTTC
CASGIYRDRPNYGYTF
>TRBV7-2|many|TRBJ2-1|TRBD2
TGTGCCAGCAGCTTAGCGTTGGTGACTAGCGGATACAATGAGCAGTTCTTC
CASSLALVTSGYNEQFF
>TRBV7-9|many|TRBJ2-2|TRBD2
TGTGCCAGCAGCTCATACGGCGGGGGGACAAACACCGGGGAGCTGTTTTTT
CASSSYGGGTNTGELFF